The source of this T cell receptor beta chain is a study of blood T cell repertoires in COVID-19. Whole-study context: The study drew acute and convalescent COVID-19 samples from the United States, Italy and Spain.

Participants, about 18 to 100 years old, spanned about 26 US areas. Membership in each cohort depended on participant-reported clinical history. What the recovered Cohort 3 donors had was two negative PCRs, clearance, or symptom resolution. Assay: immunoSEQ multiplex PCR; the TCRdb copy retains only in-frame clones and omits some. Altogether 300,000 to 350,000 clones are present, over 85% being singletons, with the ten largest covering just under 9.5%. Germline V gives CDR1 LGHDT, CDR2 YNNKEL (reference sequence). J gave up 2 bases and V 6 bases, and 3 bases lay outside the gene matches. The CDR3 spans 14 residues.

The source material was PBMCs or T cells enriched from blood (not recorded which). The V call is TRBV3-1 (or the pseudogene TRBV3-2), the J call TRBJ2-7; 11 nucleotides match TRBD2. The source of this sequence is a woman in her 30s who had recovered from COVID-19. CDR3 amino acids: CASSLGLAAYEQYF. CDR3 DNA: TGTGCCAGCAGTCTGGGACTAGCGGCCTACGAGCAGTACTTC.